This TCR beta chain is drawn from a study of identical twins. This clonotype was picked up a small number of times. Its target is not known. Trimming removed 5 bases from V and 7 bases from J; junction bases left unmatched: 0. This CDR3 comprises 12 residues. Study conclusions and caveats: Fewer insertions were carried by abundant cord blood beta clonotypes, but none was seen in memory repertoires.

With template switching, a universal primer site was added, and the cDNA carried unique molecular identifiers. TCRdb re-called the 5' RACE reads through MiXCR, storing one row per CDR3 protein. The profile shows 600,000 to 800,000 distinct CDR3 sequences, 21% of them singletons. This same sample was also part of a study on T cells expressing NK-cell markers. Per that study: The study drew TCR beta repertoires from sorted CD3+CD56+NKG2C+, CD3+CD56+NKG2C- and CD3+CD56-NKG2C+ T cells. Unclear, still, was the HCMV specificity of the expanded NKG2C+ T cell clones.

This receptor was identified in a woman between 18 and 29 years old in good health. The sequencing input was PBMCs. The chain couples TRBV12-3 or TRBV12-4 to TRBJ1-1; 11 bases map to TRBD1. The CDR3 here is CASSGTGGEAFF. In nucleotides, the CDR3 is TGTGCCAGCAGTGGGACAGGGGGTGAAGCTTTCTTT.